What follows describes a single T cell receptor beta chain. Its antigen is undetermined. Produced via immunoSEQ multiplex PCR; TCRdb's table is partial and in-frame only. Here the sample spans about 57,000 clones, over 75% being singletons. The sort gate was single viable CD3+CD4+CD8-CD45RO+ cells for memory CD4+ T cells. The sample is drawn from a study of memory CD4+ T cells and cytomegalovirus serostatus. On the study more broadly: Of the healthy Belgian adults, several were CMV seropositive and 24 seronegative. Study-level findings and limits: CD4+ memory repertoires contained about two fifths of the 164 reported CMV TCRbeta sequences. The CMV-associated TCR signature appears largely within the CD4+ memory repertoire.

Germline lookup yields CDR1 SGHTA and CDR2 FQGTGA. V was cut by 2 bases and J by 5 bases, with 9 bases left in between. The CDR3 runs 13 residues. J is TRBJ2-5 and V is TRBV7-3; a weak D match, TRBD1 (5 bases). Sequenced material: memory CD4+ T cells from blood. This clonotype was obtained from an adult in good health and CMV-seronegative. CDR3 amino acids: CASSLGAGETQYF. The CDR3 DNA reads TGTGCCAGCAGCTTAGGGGCCGGGGAGACCCAGTACTTC.